This TCR beta chain was recovered during a study of blood T cell repertoires in COVID-19. Authors' analysis steps: Reference gene primer amplification in the assay estimated nucleated cell counts. The data were produced by immunoSEQ multiplex PCR, yet TCRdb's version contains in-frame clones alone and is incomplete. The D gene and trimming were derived from the DNA, and the V and J assignments and clone size from that table. The sample holds tens of thousands of clones, roughly 80% seen once. This CDR3 is built from 14 residues. V lost 3 bases and J 7 bases, leaving 14 bases between the germline ends. The germline V gene encodes CDR1 SGHRS and CDR2 YFSETQ.

Material for sequencing was peripheral blood. This clonotype was sampled from a man aged 60-69 years with COVID-19, enrolled during active disease. This sequence joins TRBV5-1 and TRBJ1-3, with D possibly being TRBD1 (5 bases). The CDR3 sequence: CASSYGAADNTIYF. CDR3 DNA sequence: TGCGCCAGCAGCTATGGGGCGGCCGATAACACCATATATTTT. The complete variable domain, with remaining parts taken from reference TRBV5-1 and TRBJ1-3, reads KAGVTQTPRYLIKTRGQQVTLSCSPISGHRSVSWYQQTPGQGLQFLFEYFSETQRNKGNFPGRFSGRQFSNSRSEMNVSTLELGDSALYLCASSYGAADNTIYFGEGSWLTVV.